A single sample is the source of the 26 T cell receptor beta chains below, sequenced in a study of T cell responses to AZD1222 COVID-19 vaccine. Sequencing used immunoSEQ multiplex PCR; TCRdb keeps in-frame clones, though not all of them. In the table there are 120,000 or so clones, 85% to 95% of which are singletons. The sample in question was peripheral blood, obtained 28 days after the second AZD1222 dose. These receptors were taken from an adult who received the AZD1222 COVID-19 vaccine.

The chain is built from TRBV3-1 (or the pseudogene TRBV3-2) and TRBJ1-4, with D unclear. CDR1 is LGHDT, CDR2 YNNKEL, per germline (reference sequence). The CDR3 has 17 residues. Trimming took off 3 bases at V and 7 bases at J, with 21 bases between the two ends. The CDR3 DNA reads TGTGCCAGCAGCCACAACCCCCGGCTCGTCCCCCTTGAAAAACTGTTTTTT. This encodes CASSHNPRLVPLEKLFF.

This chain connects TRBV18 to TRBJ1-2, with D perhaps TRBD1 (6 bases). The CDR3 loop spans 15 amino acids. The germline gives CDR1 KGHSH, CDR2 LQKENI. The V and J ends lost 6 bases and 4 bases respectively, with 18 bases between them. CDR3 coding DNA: TGTGCCAGCTCGCCCACCGTACAGGGAGGCTATGGCTACACCTTC. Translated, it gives CASSPTVQGGYGYTF.

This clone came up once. The CDR3 protein is CASSRDRSTEAFF. As DNA, the CDR3 is TGTGCCAGTAGTCGGGACAGGAGCACTGAAGCTTTCTTT. The chain is built from TRBV19 and TRBJ1-1, with 8 nucleotides matching TRBD1. J gave up 4 bases and V 5 bases, and 3 bases lay outside the gene matches. CDR1 and CDR2 from the germline V gene are LNHDA and SQIVND (reference sequence). The CDR3 runs 13 residues.

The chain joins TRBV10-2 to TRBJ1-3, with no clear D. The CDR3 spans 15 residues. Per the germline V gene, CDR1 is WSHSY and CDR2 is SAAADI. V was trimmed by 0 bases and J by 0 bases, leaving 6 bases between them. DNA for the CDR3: TGCGCCAGCAGTGAGTCGAAGAACTCTGGAAACACCATATATTTT. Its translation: CASSESKNSGNTIYF.

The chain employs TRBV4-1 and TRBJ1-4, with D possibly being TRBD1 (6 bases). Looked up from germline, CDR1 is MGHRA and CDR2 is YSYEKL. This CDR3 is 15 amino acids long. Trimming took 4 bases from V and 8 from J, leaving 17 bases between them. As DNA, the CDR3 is TGCGCCAGCAGCCTAACCGTGGGGGCCGGGGAAAAACTGTTTTTT. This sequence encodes CASSLTVGAGEKLFF.

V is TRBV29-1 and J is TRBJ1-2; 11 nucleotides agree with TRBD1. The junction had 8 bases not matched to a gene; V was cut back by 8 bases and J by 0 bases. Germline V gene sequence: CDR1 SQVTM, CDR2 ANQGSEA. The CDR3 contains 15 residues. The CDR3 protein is CSIRTGGQANYGYTF. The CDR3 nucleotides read TGCAGCATACGGACAGGGGGCCAAGCTAACTATGGCTACACCTTC.

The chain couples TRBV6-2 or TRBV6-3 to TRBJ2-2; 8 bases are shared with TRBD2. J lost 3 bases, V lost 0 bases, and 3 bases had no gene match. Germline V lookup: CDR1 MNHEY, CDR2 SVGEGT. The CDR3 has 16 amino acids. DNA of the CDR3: TGTGCCAGCAGTTACTCTAGCGGGACCGACACCGGGGAGCTGTTTTTT. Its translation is CASSYSSGTDTGELFF.

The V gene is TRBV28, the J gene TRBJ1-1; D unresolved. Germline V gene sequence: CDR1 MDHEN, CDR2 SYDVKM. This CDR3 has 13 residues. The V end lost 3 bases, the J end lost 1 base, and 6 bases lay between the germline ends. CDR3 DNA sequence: TGTGCCAGCAGTTTTTTGTGGAACACTGAAGCTTTCTTT. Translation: CASSFLWNTEAFF.

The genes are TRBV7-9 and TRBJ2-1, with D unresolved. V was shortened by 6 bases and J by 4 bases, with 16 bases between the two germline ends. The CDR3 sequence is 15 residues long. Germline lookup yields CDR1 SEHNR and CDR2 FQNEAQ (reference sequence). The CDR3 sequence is CASRRDLGIYNEQFF. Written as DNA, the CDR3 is TGTGCCAGCAGACGAGACCTAGGGATTTACAATGAGCAGTTCTTC.

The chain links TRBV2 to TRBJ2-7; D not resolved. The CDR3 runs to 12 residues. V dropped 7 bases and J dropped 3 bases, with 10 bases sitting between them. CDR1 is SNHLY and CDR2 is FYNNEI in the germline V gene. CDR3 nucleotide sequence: TGTGCCAGCACCATAAATTACTACGAGCAGTACTTC. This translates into CASTINYYEQYF.

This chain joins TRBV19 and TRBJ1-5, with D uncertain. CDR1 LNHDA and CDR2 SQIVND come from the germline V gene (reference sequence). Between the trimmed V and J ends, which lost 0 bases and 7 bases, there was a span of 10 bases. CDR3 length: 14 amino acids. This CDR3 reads CASSIDGLNQPQHF. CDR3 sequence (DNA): TGTGCCAGTAGTATAGATGGGTTGAACCAGCCCCAGCATTTT.

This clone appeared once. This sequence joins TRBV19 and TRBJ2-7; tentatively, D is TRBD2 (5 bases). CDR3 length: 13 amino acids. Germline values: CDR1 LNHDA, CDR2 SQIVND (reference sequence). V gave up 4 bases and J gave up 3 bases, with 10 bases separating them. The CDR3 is CASSRAGDYEQYF. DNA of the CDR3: TGTGCCAGTAGTAGGGCCGGGGACTACGAGCAGTACTTC. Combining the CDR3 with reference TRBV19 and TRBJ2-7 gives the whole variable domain DGGITQSPKYLFRKEGQNVTLSCEQNLNHDAMYWYRQDPGQGLRLIYYSQIVNDFQKGDIAEGYSVSREKKESFPLTVTSAQKNPTAFYLCASSRAGDYEQYFGPGTRLTVT.

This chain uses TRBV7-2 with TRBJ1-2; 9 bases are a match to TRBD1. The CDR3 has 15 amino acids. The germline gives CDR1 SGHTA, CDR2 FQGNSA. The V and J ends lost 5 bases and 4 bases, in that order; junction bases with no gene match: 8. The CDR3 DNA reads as TGTGCCAGCAGCCTCGGGACAGGGTTGATCTATGGCTACACCTTC. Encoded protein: CASSLGTGLIYGYTF.

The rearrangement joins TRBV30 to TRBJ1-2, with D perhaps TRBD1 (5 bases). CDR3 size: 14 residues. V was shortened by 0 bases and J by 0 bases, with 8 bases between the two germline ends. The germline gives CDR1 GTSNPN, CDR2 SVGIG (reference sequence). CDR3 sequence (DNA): TGTGCCTGGAGTGTAGGGGCAGCTAACTATGGCTACACCTTC. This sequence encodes CAWSVGAANYGYTF.

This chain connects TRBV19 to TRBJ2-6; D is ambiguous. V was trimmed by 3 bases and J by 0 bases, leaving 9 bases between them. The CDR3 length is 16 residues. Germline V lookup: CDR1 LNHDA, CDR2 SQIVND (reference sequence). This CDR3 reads CASSIASLSGANVLTF. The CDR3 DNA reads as TGTGCCAGTAGTATTGCCAGCCTCTCTGGGGCCAACGTCCTGACTTTC.

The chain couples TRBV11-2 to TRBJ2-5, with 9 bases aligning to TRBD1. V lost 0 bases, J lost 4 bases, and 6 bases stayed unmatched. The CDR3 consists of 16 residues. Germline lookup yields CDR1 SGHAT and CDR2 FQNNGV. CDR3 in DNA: TGTGCCAGCAGCTTAGAAGGTGGGACAGGGTTAGAGACCCAGTACTTC. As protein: CASSLEGGTGLETQYF.

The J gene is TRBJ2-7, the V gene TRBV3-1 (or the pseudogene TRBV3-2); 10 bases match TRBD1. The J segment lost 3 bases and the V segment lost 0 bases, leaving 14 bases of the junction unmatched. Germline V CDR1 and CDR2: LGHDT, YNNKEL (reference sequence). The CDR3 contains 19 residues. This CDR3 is CASSQDLLGGQGVIYEQYF. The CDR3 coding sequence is TGTGCCAGCAGCCAAGATTTATTAGGAGGACAGGGGGTAATCTACGAGCAGTACTTC.

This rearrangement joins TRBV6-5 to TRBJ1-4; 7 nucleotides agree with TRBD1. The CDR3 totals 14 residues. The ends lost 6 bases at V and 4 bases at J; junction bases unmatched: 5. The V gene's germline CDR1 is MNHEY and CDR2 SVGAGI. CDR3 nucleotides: TGTGCCAGCAGCCGGGACAGAGATAATGAAAAACTGTTTTTT. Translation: CASSRDRDNEKLFF.

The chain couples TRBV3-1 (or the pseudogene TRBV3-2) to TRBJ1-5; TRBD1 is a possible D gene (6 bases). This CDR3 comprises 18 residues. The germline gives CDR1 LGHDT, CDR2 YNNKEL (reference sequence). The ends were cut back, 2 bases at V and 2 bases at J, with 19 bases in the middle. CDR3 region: CASSQLRIPRGGNQPQHF. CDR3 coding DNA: TGTGCCAGCAGCCAACTACGAATACCCAGGGGAGGCAATCAGCCCCAGCATTTT.

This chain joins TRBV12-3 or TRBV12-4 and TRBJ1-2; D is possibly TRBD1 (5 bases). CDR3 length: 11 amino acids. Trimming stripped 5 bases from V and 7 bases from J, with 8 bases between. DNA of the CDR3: TGTGCCAGCAGTGCGGGGGGTGGCTACACCTTC. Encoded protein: CASSAGGGYTF.

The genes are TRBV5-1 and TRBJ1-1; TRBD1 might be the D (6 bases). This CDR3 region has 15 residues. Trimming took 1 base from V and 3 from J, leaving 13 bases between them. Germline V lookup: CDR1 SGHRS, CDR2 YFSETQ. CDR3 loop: CASSLLGGEHTEAFF. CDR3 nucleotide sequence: TGCGCCAGCAGCTTGTTGGGGGGCGAGCACACTGAAGCTTTCTTT. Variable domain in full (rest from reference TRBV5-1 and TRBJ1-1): KAGVTQTPRYLIKTRGQQVTLSCSPISGHRSVSWYQQTPGQGLQFLFEYFSETQRNKGNFPGRFSGRQFSNSRSEMNVSTLELGDSALYLCASSLLGGEHTEAFFGQGTRLTVV.

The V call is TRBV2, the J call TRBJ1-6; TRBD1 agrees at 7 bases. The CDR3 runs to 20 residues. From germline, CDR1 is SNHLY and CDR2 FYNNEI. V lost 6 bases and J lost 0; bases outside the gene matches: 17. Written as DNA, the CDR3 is TGTGCCAGCAGCCCTCGACAGGGCCTCAAAAAAAGCTCCTATAATTCACCCCTCCACTTT. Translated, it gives CASSPRQGLKKSSYNSPLHF.

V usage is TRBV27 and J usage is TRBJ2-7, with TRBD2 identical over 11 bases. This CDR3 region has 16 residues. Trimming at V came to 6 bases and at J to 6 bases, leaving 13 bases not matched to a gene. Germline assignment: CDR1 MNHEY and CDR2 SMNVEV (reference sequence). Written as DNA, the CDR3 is TGTGCCAGCAGACCCGGTGGTAGCGGGAGGGCTGGCGAGCAGTACTTC. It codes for CASRPGGSGRAGEQYF.

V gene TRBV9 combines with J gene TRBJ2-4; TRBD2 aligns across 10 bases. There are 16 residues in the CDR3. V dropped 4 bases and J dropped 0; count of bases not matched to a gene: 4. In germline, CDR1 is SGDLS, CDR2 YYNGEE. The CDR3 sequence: CASSTTSGLAKNIQYF. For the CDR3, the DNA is TGTGCCAGCAGCACGACTAGCGGGCTAGCCAAAAACATTCAGTACTTC.

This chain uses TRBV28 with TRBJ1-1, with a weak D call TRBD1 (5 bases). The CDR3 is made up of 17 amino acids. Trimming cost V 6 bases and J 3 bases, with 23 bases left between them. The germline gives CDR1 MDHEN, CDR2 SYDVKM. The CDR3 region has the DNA TGTGCCAGCAGGACTCTGAGGGCAGGGAGGGACCACACTGAAGCTTTCTTT. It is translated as CASRTLRAGRDHTEAFF.

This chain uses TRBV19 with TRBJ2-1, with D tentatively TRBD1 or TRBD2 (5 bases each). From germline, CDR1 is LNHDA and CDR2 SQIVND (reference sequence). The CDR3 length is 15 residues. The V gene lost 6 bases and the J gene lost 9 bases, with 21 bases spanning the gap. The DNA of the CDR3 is TGTGCCAGTAGGATGGGGGAAGGACGATTCGGTGAGCAGTTCTTC. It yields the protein CASRMGEGRFGEQFF.